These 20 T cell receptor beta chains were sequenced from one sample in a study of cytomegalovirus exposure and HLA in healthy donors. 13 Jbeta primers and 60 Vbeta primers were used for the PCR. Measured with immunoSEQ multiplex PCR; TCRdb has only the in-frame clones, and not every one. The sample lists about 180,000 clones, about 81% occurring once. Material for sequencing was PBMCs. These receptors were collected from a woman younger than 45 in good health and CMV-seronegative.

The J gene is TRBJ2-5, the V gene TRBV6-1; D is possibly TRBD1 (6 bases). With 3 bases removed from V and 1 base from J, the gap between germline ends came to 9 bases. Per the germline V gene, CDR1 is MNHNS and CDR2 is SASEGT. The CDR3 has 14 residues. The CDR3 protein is CASSERGIQETQYF. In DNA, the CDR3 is TGTGCCAGCAGTGAGAGGGGGATCCAAGAGACCCAGTACTTC.

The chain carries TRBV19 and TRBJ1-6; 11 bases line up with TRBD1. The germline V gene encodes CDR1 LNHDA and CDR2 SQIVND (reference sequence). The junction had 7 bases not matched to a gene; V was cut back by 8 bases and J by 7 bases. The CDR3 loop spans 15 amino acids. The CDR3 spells CASAGTGGPNSPLHF. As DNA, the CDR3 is TGTGCCAGTGCCGGGACAGGGGGACCCAATTCACCCCTCCACTTT.

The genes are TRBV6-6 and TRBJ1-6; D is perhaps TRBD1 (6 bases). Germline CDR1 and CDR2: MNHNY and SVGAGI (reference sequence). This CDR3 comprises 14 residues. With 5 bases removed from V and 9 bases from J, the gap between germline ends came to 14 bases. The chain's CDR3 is CASSPGVWGSPLHF. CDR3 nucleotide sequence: TGTGCCAGCAGTCCAGGGGTTTGGGGTTCACCCCTCCACTTT.

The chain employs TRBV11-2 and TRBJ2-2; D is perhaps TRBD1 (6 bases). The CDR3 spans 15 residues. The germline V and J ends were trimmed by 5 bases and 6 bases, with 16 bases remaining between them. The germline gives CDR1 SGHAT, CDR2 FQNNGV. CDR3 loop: CASSHRPGEPGELFF. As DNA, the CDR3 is TGTGCCAGCAGCCACCGCCCAGGGGAGCCCGGGGAGCTGTTTTTT.

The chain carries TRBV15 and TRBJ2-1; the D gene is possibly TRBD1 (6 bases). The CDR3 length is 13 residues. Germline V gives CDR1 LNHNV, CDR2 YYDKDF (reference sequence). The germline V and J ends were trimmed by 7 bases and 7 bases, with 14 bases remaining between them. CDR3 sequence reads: CATTPGTTNEQFF. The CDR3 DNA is TGTGCCACCACTCCCGGGACAACGAATGAGCAGTTCTTC.

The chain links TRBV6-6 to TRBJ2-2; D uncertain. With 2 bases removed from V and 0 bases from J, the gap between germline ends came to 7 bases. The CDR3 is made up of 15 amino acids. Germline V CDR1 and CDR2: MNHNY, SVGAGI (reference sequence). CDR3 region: CASSYSTSNTGELFF. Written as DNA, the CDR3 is TGTGCCAGCAGTTACAGCACCTCGAACACCGGGGAGCTGTTTTTT.

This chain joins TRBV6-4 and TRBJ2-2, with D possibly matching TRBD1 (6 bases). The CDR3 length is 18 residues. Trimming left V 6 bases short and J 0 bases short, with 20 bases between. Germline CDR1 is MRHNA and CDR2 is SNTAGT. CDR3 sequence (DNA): TGTGCCAGCAGCCTACACCCCTTAAGACAGGCGAACACCGGGGAGCTGTTTTTT. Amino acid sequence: CASSLHPLRQANTGELFF.

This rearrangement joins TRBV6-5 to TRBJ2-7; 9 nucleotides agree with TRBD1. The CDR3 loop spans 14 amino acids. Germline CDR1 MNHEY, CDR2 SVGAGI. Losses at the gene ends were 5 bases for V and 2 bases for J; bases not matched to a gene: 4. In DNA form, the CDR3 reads TGTGCCAGCAGTACCGGGACAGGGCCCTACGAGCAGTACTTC. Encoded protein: CASSTGTGPYEQYF.

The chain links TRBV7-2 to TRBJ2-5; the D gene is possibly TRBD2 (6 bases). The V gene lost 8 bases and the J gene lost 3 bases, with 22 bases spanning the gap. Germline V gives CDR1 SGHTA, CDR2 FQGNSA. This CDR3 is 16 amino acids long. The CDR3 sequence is CASAPAGGATEETQYF. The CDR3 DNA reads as TGTGCCAGCGCCCCCGCGGGCGGGGCGACCGAAGAGACCCAGTACTTC.

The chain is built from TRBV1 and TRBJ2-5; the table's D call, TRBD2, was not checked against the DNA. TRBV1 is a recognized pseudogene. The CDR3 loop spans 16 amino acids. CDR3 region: CTSSQGQREVQETQYF. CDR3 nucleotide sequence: TGCACCAGCAGCCAAGGGCAGCGGGAGGTCCAAGAGACCCAGTACTTC.

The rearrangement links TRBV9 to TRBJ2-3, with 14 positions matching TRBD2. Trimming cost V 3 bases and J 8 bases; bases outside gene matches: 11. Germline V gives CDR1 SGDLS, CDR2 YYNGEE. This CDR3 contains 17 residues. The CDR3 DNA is TGTGCCAGCAGCGCGGTGTCCGGGACTAGCGGGGGTTCTACGCAGTATTTT. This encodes CASSAVSGTSGGSTQYF.

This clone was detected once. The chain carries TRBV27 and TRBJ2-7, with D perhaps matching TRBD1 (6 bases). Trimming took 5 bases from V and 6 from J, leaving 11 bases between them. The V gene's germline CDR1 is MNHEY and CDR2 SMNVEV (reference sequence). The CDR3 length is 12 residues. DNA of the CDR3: TGTGCCAGCAGTCCCCCACAGGGCGAGCAGTACTTC. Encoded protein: CASSPPQGEQYF.

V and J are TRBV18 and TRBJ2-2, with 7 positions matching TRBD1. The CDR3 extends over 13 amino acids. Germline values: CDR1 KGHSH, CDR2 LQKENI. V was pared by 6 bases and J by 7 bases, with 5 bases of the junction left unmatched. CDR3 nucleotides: TGTGCCAGCTCGCCGACAGGGCTCGGGGAGCTGTTTTTT. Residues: CASSPTGLGELFF.

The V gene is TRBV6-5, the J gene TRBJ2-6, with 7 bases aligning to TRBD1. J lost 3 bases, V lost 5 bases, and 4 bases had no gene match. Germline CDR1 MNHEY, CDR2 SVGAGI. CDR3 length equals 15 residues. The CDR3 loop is CASSTGVDGANVLTF. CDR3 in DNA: TGTGCCAGCAGTACAGGGGTGGATGGGGCCAACGTCCTGACTTTC.

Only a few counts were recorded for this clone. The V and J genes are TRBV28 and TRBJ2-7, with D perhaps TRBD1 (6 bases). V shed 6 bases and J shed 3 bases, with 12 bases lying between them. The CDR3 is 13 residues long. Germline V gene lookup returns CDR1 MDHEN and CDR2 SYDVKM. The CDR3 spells CASRSGQNYEQYF. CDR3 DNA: TGTGCCAGCAGATCAGGACAGAACTACGAGCAGTACTTC.

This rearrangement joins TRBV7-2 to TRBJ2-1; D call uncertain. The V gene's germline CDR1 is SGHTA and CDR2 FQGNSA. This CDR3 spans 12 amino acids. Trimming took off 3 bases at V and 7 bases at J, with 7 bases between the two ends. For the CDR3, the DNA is TGTGCCAGCAGCTTCCCCGGTAATGAGCAGTTCTTC. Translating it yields CASSFPGNEQFF.

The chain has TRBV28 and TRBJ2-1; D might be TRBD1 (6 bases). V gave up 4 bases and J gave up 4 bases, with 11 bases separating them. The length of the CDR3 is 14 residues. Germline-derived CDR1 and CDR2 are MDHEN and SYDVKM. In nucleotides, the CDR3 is TGTGCCAGCAGTTGGCAAAGGGGGTACAATGAGCAGTTCTTC. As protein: CASSWQRGYNEQFF.

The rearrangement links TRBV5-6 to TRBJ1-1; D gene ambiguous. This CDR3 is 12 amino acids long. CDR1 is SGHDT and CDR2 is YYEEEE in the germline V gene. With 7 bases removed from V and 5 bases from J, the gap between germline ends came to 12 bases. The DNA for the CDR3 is TGTGCCAGCGCACCCGGAGGGACTGAAGCTTTCTTT. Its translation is CASAPGGTEAFF.

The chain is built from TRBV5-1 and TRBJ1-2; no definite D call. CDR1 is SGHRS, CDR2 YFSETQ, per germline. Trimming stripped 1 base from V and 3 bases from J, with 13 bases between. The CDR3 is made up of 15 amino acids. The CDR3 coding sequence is TGCGCCAGCAGCTTGCGGAGGGATATTGACTATGGCTACACCTTC. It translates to CASSLRRDIDYGYTF.

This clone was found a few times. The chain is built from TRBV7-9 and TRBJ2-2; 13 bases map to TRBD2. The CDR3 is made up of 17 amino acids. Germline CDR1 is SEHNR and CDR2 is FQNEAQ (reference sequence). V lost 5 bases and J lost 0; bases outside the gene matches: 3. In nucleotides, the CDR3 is TGTGCCAGCAGCCCGACTAGCGGGGGGACGAACACCGGGGAGCTGTTTTTT. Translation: CASSPTSGGTNTGELFF. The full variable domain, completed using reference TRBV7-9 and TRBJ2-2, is DTGVSQNPRHKITKRGQNVTFRCDPISEHNRLYWYRQTLGQGPEFLTYFQNEAQLEKSRLLSDRFSAERPKGSFSTLEIQRTEQGDSAMYLCASSPTSGGTNTGELFFGEGSRLTVL.